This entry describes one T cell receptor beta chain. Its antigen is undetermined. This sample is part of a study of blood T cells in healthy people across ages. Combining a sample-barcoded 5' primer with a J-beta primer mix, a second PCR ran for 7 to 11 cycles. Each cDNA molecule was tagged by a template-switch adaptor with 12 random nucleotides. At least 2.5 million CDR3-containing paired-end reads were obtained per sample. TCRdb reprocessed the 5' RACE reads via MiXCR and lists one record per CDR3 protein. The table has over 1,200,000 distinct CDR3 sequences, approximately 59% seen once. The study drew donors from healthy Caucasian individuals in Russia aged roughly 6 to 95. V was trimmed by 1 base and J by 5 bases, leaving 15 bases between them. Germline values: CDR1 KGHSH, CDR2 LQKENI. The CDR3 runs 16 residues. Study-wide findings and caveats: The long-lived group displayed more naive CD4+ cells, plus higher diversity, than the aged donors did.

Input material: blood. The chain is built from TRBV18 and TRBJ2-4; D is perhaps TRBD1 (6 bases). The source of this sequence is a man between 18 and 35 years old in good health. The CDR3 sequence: CASSPRSGPGENIQYF. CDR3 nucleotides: TGTGCCAGCTCACCACGATCAGGGCCAGGGGAAAACATTCAGTACTTC.